Presented here are 21 T cell receptor beta chains from one specimen sequenced in a study of cytomegalovirus exposure and HLA in healthy donors (TCRdb year 2017). Library generation was performed with the immunoSEQ multiplex PCR assay. A mixture of 60 forward primers for TCR Vbeta segments and 13 reverse primers for TCR Jbeta segments was used in the multiplex PCR. Not all clones reach the TCRdb copy of this immuneACCESS table, which keeps in-frame sequences only. Checked studies attribute under half of the gap to unresolved V genes and leave the rest unexplained. The table for this sample lists fewer than 120,000 clones; 65% to 85% of them were counted only once. 5% to 7.5% of the sample rests with the top ten. Sequenced input: PBMCs. Receptors originate from a man younger than 45 in good health and CMV-seropositive.

This clone occurred a few times. The chain uses TRBV6-6 and TRBJ2-2; TRBD1 matches at 7 bases. J lost 7 bases, V lost 3 bases, and 8 bases had no gene match. Germline CDR1 is MNHNY and CDR2 is SVGAGI (reference sequence). The CDR3 contains 15 residues. The CDR3 reads CASSYRAGGRGELFF. The CDR3 DNA is TGTGCCAGCAGTTATCGGGCAGGGGGTCGCGGGGAGCTGTTTTTT.

The chain combines TRBV11-2 with TRBJ2-1; no firm D call. The CDR3 has 14 amino acids. V lost 2 bases and J 0 bases, leaving 5 bases between the germline ends. CDR1 and CDR2 from the germline V gene are SGHAT and FQNNGV. CDR3 sequence (DNA): TGTGCCAGCAGCTTATCAGGCTCCTACAATGAGCAGTTCTTC. Encoded protein: CASSLSGSYNEQFF.

V usage is TRBV13 and J usage is TRBJ1-3; perhaps TRBD1 as D (5 bases). Trimming removed 1 base from V and 0 bases from J, with 16 bases in between. The CDR3 has 18 amino acids. Germline CDR1 reads PRHDT; CDR2 reads FYEKMQ (reference sequence). The CDR3 sequence: CASSLVWGGGNSGNTIYF. The CDR3 DNA sequence: TGTGCCAGCAGCTTAGTTTGGGGCGGCGGGAACTCTGGAAACACCATATATTTT.

The genes are TRBV28 and TRBJ2-7, with TRBD2 identical over 7 bases. Germline values: CDR1 MDHEN, CDR2 SYDVKM. V lost 10 bases to trimming and J lost 0 bases; unmatched junction nucleotides: 3. The CDR3 has 12 residues. The CDR3: CAKGLVSYEQYF. The CDR3 region has the DNA TGTGCCAAAGGACTAGTCTCCTACGAGCAGTACTTC.

The rearrangement links TRBV7-8 to TRBJ2-3; D is unresolved. The V end was cut by 2 bases, the J end by 3 bases, with 3 bases between. CDR1 SGHVS and CDR2 FQNEAQ come from the germline V gene. This CDR3 is 12 amino acids long. DNA for the CDR3: TGTGCCAGCAGCTTAATAACAGATACGCAGTATTTT. It translates to CASSLITDTQYF. The whole variable domain, remainder taken from reference TRBV7-8 and TRBJ2-3, is GAGVSQSPRYKVAKRGQDVALRCDPISGHVSLFWYQQALGQGPEFLTYFQNEAQLDKSGLPSDRFFAERPEGSVSTLKIQRTQQEDSAVYLCASSLITDTQYFGPGTRLTVL.

To note about this clone: The identical CDR3 is also encoded by other nucleotide sequences in the sample. The chain recombines TRBV5-1 with TRBJ1-1; D might be TRBD1 (6 bases). The CDR3 contains 13 residues. Germline assignment: CDR1 SGHRS and CDR2 YFSETQ. V lost 0 bases and J lost 7, with 10 bases in between. CDR3: CASSLGLQGEAFF. The CDR3 DNA follows: TGCGCCAGCAGCTTGGGACTACAGGGTGAAGCTTTCTTT.

This clone was found a few times. V and J are TRBV7-8 and TRBJ1-6; a possible D gene is TRBD1 (6 bases). This CDR3 has 18 residues. V dropped 3 bases and J dropped 10 bases, with 25 bases sitting between them. The germline V gene has CDR1 SGHVS and CDR2 FQNEAQ. The CDR3 loop reads CASSFNPLSGTRSSPLHF. The CDR3 nucleotides read TGTGCCAGCAGCTTTAATCCCCTCTCCGGGACAAGATCCTCACCCCTCCACTTT.

In this sample, this clone turned up once. The chain links TRBV29-1 to TRBJ1-1; 8 bases line up with TRBD1. The CDR3 length is 14 residues. Per germline, CDR1 SQVTM and CDR2 ANQGSEA. V shed 7 bases and J 0 bases; nucleotides not matched to a gene: 7. The CDR3 DNA follows: TGCAGCGCCGATACAGGGGGAATGAACACTGAAGCTTTCTTT. It encodes CSADTGGMNTEAFF. The variable domain in full, completed from reference TRBV29-1 and TRBJ1-1, reads SAVISQKPSRDICQRGTSLTIQCQVDSQVTMMFWYRQQPGQSLTLIATANQGSEATYESGFVIDKFPISRPNLTFSTLTVSNMSPEDSSIYLCSADTGGMNTEAFFGQGTRLTVV.

This chain joins TRBV10-1 and TRBJ2-1, with a weak D call TRBD1 (6 bases). The CDR3 has 14 residues. V was pared by 3 bases and J by 3 bases, with 9 bases between. Germline-derived CDR1 and CDR2 are WNHNN and SYGVQD (reference sequence). The CDR3 nucleotides read TGCGCCAGCAGTGAAGGACAGAGCTACAATGAGCAGTTCTTC. Its translation is CASSEGQSYNEQFF.

This clone was seen only once. J is TRBJ2-1 and V is TRBV15, with 9 nucleotides matching TRBD2. The CDR3 sequence is 16 residues long. J was trimmed by 7 bases and V by 3 bases; bases with no gene match: 10. Germline V gives CDR1 LNHNV, CDR2 YYDKDF (reference sequence). The CDR3 nucleotides read TGTGCCACCAGCAGCTACGTTGGCGGGGGGGATAATGAGCAGTTCTTC. Residues: CATSSYVGGGDNEQFF.

The chain employs TRBV6-5 and TRBJ2-2; maybe TRBD1 (6 bases). The CDR3 is 14 residues long. Trimming left V 7 bases short and J 7 bases short, with 16 bases between. Germline V gives CDR1 MNHEY, CDR2 SVGAGI. In DNA form, the CDR3 reads TGTGCCAGCACTCTAGAGCTAGGGGGCGGGGAGCTGTTTTTT. It encodes CASTLELGGGELFF.

The V call is TRBV18, the J call TRBJ2-5; TRBD1 is a possible D gene (5 bases). Germline loops: CDR1 KGHSH, CDR2 LQKENI. The V end lost 3 bases, the J end lost 5 bases, and 13 bases lay between the germline ends. The CDR3 has 14 residues. The CDR3 coding sequence is TGTGCCAGCTCACCGACCTCTGGGGCCGAGACCCAGTACTTC. Its translation is CASSPTSGAETQYF.

The CDR3, as DNA: TGTGCCAGCAGCTTAGAAGGCGGGTATGGCACTGAAGCTTTCTTT. It codes for CASSLEGGYGTEAFF. The genes are TRBV7-6 and TRBJ1-1, with no clear D. Trimming shortened V by 1 base and J by 4 bases, and 13 bases separated the two germline ends. The CDR3 is 15 amino acids. Germline CDR1 is SGHVS and CDR2 is FNYEAQ.

V gene TRBV18 combines with J gene TRBJ2-4; no clear D gene. Trimming left V 2 bases short and J 0 bases short, with 11 bases between. The length of the CDR3 is 16 residues. Germline V gives CDR1 KGHSH, CDR2 LQKENI. The CDR3 loop is CASSPTRTIAKNIQYF. The DNA of the CDR3 is TGTGCCAGCTCACCAACCAGAACGATAGCCAAAAACATTCAGTACTTC.

The chain joins TRBV27 to TRBJ2-7, with D possibly being TRBD2 (6 bases). This CDR3 is 16 amino acids long. Trimming removed 1 base at V and 2 bases at J, with 15 bases between. Germline CDR1 MNHEY, CDR2 SMNVEV (reference sequence). The CDR3 sequence is CASSLWVGGGTYEQYF. DNA of the CDR3: TGTGCCAGCAGTTTATGGGTGGGGGGAGGCACCTACGAGCAGTACTTC.

This chain uses TRBV5-1 with TRBJ2-3; 9 nucleotides line up with TRBD1. J lost 5 bases, V lost 2 bases, and 12 bases had no gene match. The germline CDR1 and CDR2 sequences are SGHRS and YFSETQ. The CDR3 extends over 17 amino acids. The CDR3 DNA reads as TGCGCCAGCAGCTTCGCGGCGTCTACAGGGGGCAGAGATACGCAGTATTTT. The encoded protein is CASSFAASTGGRDTQYF.

The table lists this clone with a few counts. This chain joins TRBV4-3 and TRBJ2-1; 7 bases are a match to TRBD2. Germline V gene sequence: CDR1 LGHNA, CDR2 YSLEER. This CDR3 spans 13 amino acids. J lost 2 bases, V lost 11 bases, and 6 bases had no gene match. CDR3 nucleotides: TGCGCCCACGGACTAGGCCCCTACAATGAGCAGTTCTTC. It is translated as CAHGLGPYNEQFF.

In its sample, this clone was seen once. This rearrangement joins TRBV5-1 to TRBJ2-3, with no clear D. Germline CDR1 is SGHRS and CDR2 is YFSETQ. The CDR3 consists of 13 residues. The V end was cut by 0 bases, the J end by 2 bases, with 4 bases between. CDR3 DNA sequence: TGCGCCAGCAGCTTGGCTCCCACAGATACGCAGTATTTT. This encodes CASSLAPTDTQYF.

J is TRBJ2-4 and V is TRBV19, with unresolved D. V lost 5 bases and J 0 bases, leaving 8 bases between the germline ends. CDR3 length equals 14 residues. The germline V gene has CDR1 LNHDA and CDR2 SQIVND (reference sequence). In DNA, the CDR3 is TGTGCCAGTAGTCTCCTTCTAGCCAAAAACATTCAGTACTTC. Encoded protein: CASSLLLAKNIQYF. Variable domain in full (rest from reference TRBV19 and TRBJ2-4): DGGITQSPKYLFRKEGQNVTLSCEQNLNHDAMYWYRQDPGQGLRLIYYSQIVNDFQKGDIAEGYSVSREKKESFPLTVTSAQKNPTAFYLCASSLLLAKNIQYFGAGTRLSVL.

The rearrangement joins TRBV7-2 to TRBJ1-3; D is uncertain. CDR1 and CDR2 from the germline V gene are SGHTA and FQGNSA. The CDR3 has 14 residues. Trimming shortened V by 1 base and J by 0 bases, and 4 bases separated the two germline ends. The CDR3 bases are TGTGCCAGCAGCTTAGATAACTCTGGAAACACCATATATTTT. Amino acids: CASSLDNSGNTIYF.

This clone was picked up one time. V gene TRBV4-1 combines with J gene TRBJ1-1, with D possibly being TRBD1 (6 bases). The V end lost 0 bases, the J end lost 1 base, and 9 bases lay between the germline ends. Germline V gene lookup returns CDR1 MGHRA and CDR2 YSYEKL. CDR3 length: 15 residues. The CDR3 reads CASSQEGHQNTEAFF. CDR3 DNA: TGCGCCAGCAGCCAAGAGGGACACCAGAACACTGAAGCTTTCTTT.